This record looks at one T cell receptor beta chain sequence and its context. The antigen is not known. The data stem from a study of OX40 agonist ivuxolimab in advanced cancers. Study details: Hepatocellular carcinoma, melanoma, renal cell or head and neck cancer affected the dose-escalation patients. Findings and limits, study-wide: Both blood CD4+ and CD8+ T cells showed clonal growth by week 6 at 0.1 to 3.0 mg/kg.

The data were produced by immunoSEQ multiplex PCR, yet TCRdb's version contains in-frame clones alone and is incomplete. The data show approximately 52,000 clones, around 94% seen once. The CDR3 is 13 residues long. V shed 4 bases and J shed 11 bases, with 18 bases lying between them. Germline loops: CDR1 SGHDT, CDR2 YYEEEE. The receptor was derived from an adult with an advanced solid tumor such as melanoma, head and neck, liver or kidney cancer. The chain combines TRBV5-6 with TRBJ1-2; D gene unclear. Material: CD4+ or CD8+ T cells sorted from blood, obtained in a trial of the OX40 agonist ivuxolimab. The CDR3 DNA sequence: TGTGCCAGCAGCCCGGGCCGGGCTTCCCTGTACACCTTC. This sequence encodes CASSPGRASLYTF.